This T cell receptor (beta chain) appears in the sequencing data of a study of cytomegalovirus exposure and HLA in healthy donors. Study observations and caveats: Associated with cytomegalovirus, according to the listing, were 150 to 200 TCR beta chains. The majority of TCR sequences were rare, yet some public TCRs appeared in many donors. Highly shared variants forming one cluster were likely a sequencing artifact. Common viral pathogens were later found to be apparently linked to several of the most significant clusters.

Turning to this clone: Its antigen is not identified.

Primers: 60 Vbeta forward and 13 Jbeta reverse. The method was immunoSEQ multiplex PCR; TCRdb's version includes in-frame clones alone and lacks a portion of them. The repertoire holds some 150,000 clones, with approximately 80% as singletons. The sequencing input was PBMCs. The receptor comes from a man in his thirties or forties in good health and CMV-seronegative.

The CDR3 sequence: CASSLRSRTDTQYF. CDR3 DNA: TGTGCCAGCAGTTTACGCTCCAGGACAGATACGCAGTATTTT. The chain is built from TRBV27 and TRBJ2-3; no clear D gene. This CDR3 comprises 14 residues. Germline assignment: CDR1 MNHEY and CDR2 SMNVEV (reference sequence). Trimming took off 2 bases at V and 3 bases at J, with 9 bases between the two ends.